Listed below are T cell receptor beta chains from one sample, sequenced in a study of CD4 and CD8 cells across lung adenocarcinoma regions. TCRdb recomputed calls from the PCR reads with MiXCR, one row per CDR3 protein. Found here are roughly 16,000 distinct CDR3 sequences, 45% to 70% of them singletons; the top ten hold 30% to 35%. Material: CD8+ T cells from the center of a lung tumor. These receptor sequences come from a female donor with lung adenocarcinoma. The CD4 and CD8 labels of this study may be unreliable. CDR3s include the opening cysteine and the closing phenylalanine or tryptophan. The D gene is left open where the match is weak. The size entry is marked missing in some rows and otherwise reads once, few, many or a size class.

cdr3_nt | cdr3_aa | v_call | clone_size | d_call | j_call
TGTGCCAGCAGTGAAGAGTTGCTCGTTCCCTACAATGAGCAGTTCTTC | CASSEELLVPYNEQFF | TRBV6-1 | medium-sized | . | TRBJ2-1
TGTGCCAGCAGCCGTAGCCCCGGGACAGTGCAAGAGACCCAGTACTTC | CASSRSPGTVQETQYF | TRBV5-4 | . | TRBD1 | TRBJ2-5
TGTGCCAGCAGTGAGAGACAGGGGCTTGGAGCTTTCTTT | CASSERQGLGAFF | TRBV6-1 | . | TRBD1 | TRBJ1-1
TGTGCCGGGGGTCCGAGCGGCGGTGAACAAGAGACCCAGTACTTT | CAGGPSGGEQETQYF | TRBV10-3 | . | . | TRBJ2-3
TGTGCCAGCAGTCTCTCTAGCGCTTACACAGATACGCAGTATTTT | CASSLSSAYTDTQYF | TRBV27 | once | . | TRBJ2-3
TGTGCCAGCAGTCTTCAGGGGGCGTACACTGAGACCCAGTACTTC | CASSLQGAYTETQYF | TRBV6-1 | . | TRBD1 | TRBJ2-5
TGTGCCAGCAACATAGCGGGGGGGCTCGGGGAGACCCAGTACTTC | CASNIAGGLGETQYF | TRBV7-2 | medium-sized | TRBD2 | TRBJ2-5
TGTGCCAGCAGTCCTAGCGGGCACCCAACCAAAAATATTCAGTATTTC | CASSPSGHPTKNIQYF | TRBV6-1 | . | TRBD2 | TRBJ2-3
TGTGCCAGCAGCTGGACCGCCCAGGGGCCGGCCAATGAGCAGTTCTTC | CASSWTAQGPANEQFF | TRBV7-9 | . | . | TRBJ2-1
TGTGCCAGCGGCCCGGGGCGGTGGGGCCCAGACACGCAGTACTTC | CASGPGRWGPDTQYF | TRBV6-1 | . | . | TRBJ2-4
TGTGCCAGCAGACTGGGGGCTAGCGGGAGATATTCCTACAATGAGCAGTTCTTC | CASRLGASGRYSYNEQFF | TRBV6-1 | . | TRBD2 | TRBJ2-1
TGTGCCTGGAGTGTACGTGCGGGTAATTCACCCCTCCACTTT | CAWSVRAGNSPLHF | TRBV30 | once | . | TRBJ1-6
TGCGCCAGCAACTGTTTAGGCGGGTTGTGGAACTATGGCTACACCTTC | CASNCLGGLWNYGYTF | TRBV23-1 | many | . | TRBJ1-2
TGTGCCAGCAGTCCTACGGGGCAGCCAACCAAAAACATGCAGTACTTC | CASSPTGQPTKNMQYF | TRBV6-1 | . | . | TRBJ2-4
TGTGCCAGCAATGGTTTGGACACCCGGTGGAACGAGCAGTACTTC | CASNGLDTRWNEQYF | TRBV6-1 | few | . | TRBJ2-7
TGTGCCATCGGAACAGGGGGCACCAAAAACATTCAGTACTTC | CAIGTGGTKNIQYF | TRBV10-3 | . | TRBD1 | TRBJ2-4
TGTGCCAGCAGTCCCCAAGAGACCCAGTACTTC | CASSPQETQYF | TRBV6-1 | . | . | TRBJ2-5
TGCGCAGCGGGGCCATGGGCCACAGATACGCAGTACTTC | CAAGPWATDTQYF | TRBV10-2 | . | TRBD2 | TRBJ2-7
TGTGCCAGCAGCGTAGGGCAGGGGCCCGGCTATGGCTACACCTTC | CASSVGQGPGYGYTF | TRBV6-4 | many | . | TRBJ1-2
TGTGCCTATAAACTAAACACTGAAGCTTTCTTT | CAYKLNTEAFF | TRBV30 | . | . | TRBJ1-1
TGTGCCACCAGTGATTTGCCTTCCGGATCTTCCCCTTACAATGAGCAGTTCTTC | CATSDLPSGSSPYNEQFF | TRBV24-1 | . | . | TRBJ2-1
TGTGCCAGCAGACAGGGGAAAAATACGCAGTACTTC | CASRQGKNTQYF | TRBV6-1 | . | TRBD1 | TRBJ2-7
TGTGCCAGCGGGGGGCGGGGGGGGAGGGGGGAGACCCAGTACTTC | CASGGRGGRGETQYF | TRBV6-1 | few | TRBD2 | TRBJ2-5
TGTGCCAGCAGCCCTATAGCGGGGCAGGAGACCCAGTACTTC | CASSPIAGQETQYF | TRBV4-2 | medium-sized | TRBD2 | TRBJ2-5
TGTGCCAGCAGGTCGGGGCTGTGCGGCAAAAACACGCAGTACTTC | CASRSGLCGKNTQYF | TRBV6-1 | . | . | TRBJ2-7
TGTGCCAGCAGTCTTAGCACTAGCTCCTACGAGCAGTACTTC | CASSLSTSSYEQYF | TRBV6-1 | many | . | TRBJ2-7
TGTGCCAGCAGCTTACGCTACGAGCAGTACTTC | CASSLRYEQYF | TRBV7-2 | . | . | TRBJ2-7
TGTGCCGAACAGCAGCGCCAGAGCTACGAGCAGTACTTC | CAEQQRQSYEQYF | TRBV27 | . | . | TRBJ2-7